The rows below give T cell receptor beta chains drawn from one sample of a study of early T cells in non-severe SARS-CoV-2 infection. TCRdb reprocessed the 5' RACE reads via MiXCR and lists one record per CDR3 protein. The sample includes under 70,000 distinct CDR3 sequences, less than 5% seen only once; the top ten take around 5.2%. The sample taken for sequencing was whole blood. These receptors all stem from an adult who was a healthcare worker with PCR-confirmed SARS-CoV-2 infection or an uninfected control (not recorded which). CDR3s include the opening cysteine and the closing phenylalanine or tryptophan. D genes are given only for firm matches. A row's size may be missing; if present it is once, few, many or a size class.

abundance: -
j_gene: TRBJ2-3
d_gene: TRBD2
v_gene: TRBV11-2
CDR3nt: TGTGCCAGCAGCTCCACTAGCGGGGAAGGGGGTACGCAGTATTTT
CDR3aa: CASSSTSGEGGTQYF

abundance: many
j_gene: TRBJ2-4
d_gene: -
v_gene: TRBV21-1
CDR3nt: TGTGCCACCATGGCGCCCCACTCCGAAAACATTCAGTACTTC
CDR3aa: CATMAPHSENIQYF

abundance: many
j_gene: TRBJ2-7
d_gene: -
v_gene: TRBV28
CDR3nt: TGTGCCAGCAGTGCCTTCGGACAGCACGGGTTC
CDR3aa: CASSAFGQHGF

abundance: many
j_gene: TRBJ2-5
d_gene: -
v_gene: TRBV27
CDR3nt: TGTGCCAGCAGTCCCTGGACGGGAGCAGGAGAGACCCAGTACTTC
CDR3aa: CASSPWTGAGETQYF

abundance: many
j_gene: TRBJ1-5
d_gene: -
v_gene: TRBV20-1
CDR3nt: TGCAGTGCCACGACAGTCTCGCGGGATCAGCCCCAGCATTTT
CDR3aa: CSATTVSRDQPQHF

abundance: -
j_gene: TRBJ2-7
d_gene: -
v_gene: TRBV7-9
CDR3nt: TGTGCCAGCAGCTATCGGACAGCCTATCCTGGCCCTGAGCAGTACTTC
CDR3aa: CASSYRTAYPGPEQYF

abundance: many
j_gene: TRBJ2-5
d_gene: -
v_gene: TRBV10-3
CDR3nt: TGTGCCATCAGTGGGGGTGGGAGCCAAGAGACCCAGTACTTC
CDR3aa: CAISGGGSQETQYF

abundance: many
j_gene: TRBJ2-2
d_gene: -
v_gene: TRBV29-1
CDR3nt: TGCAGCGTTGTTAAGGATGCGGCCGGGGAGCTGTTTTTT
CDR3aa: CSVVKDAAGELFF

abundance: many
j_gene: TRBJ1-1
d_gene: -
v_gene: TRBV30
CDR3nt: TGTGCCTGGCATGGACAAATGAACACTGAAGCTTTCTTT
CDR3aa: CAWHGQMNTEAFF

abundance: many
j_gene: TRBJ2-7
d_gene: -
v_gene: TRBV20-1
CDR3nt: TGCAGTGCTAGTATTCCGACGGGAGTAAACGAGCAGTACTTC
CDR3aa: CSASIPTGVNEQYF

abundance: many
j_gene: TRBJ1-2
d_gene: -
v_gene: TRBV9
CDR3nt: TGTGCCAGCAGCGTATCAGGGAACAATGACTATGGCTACACCTTC
CDR3aa: CASSVSGNNDYGYTF

abundance: few
j_gene: TRBJ2-3
d_gene: -
v_gene: TRBV29-1
CDR3nt: TGCAGCGTTGAAGATCAACAGGGGAGGCTTAGCACAGATACGCAGTATTTT
CDR3aa: CSVEDQQGRLSTDTQYF

abundance: -
j_gene: TRBJ2-1
d_gene: -
v_gene: TRBV20-1
CDR3nt: TGCAGTGCTAGCCTCGGGCGGGACTACAATGAGCAGTTCTTC
CDR3aa: CSASLGRDYNEQFF

abundance: -
j_gene: TRBJ1-2
d_gene: -
v_gene: TRBV7-9
CDR3nt: TGTGCCAGCAGCTTAACGGCCCGCCTGGACAACACCTTC
CDR3aa: CASSLTARLDNTF

abundance: many
j_gene: TRBJ1-1
d_gene: -
v_gene: TRBV6-5
CDR3nt: TGTGCCAGCAGTGGGAGGAACACTGAAGCTTTCTTT
CDR3aa: CASSGRNTEAFF

abundance: many
j_gene: TRBJ2-3
d_gene: -
v_gene: TRBV4-3
CDR3nt: TGCGCCAGCAGCCAAGATTGGAAGAGGGATCATCCAGATACGCAGTATTTT
CDR3aa: CASSQDWKRDHPDTQYF

abundance: few
j_gene: TRBJ2-7
d_gene: TRBD1
v_gene: TRBV11-2
CDR3nt: TGTGCCAGCAGCTTAGACGCGGGACAGGGCCCTTCCAAGCAGTACTTC
CDR3aa: CASSLDAGQGPSKQYF

abundance: many
j_gene: TRBJ2-1
d_gene: TRBD2
v_gene: TRBV2
CDR3nt: TGTGCCAGCAGTGAAACTGAGCTAGCGGGGGACGGTGAGCAGTTCTTC
CDR3aa: CASSETELAGDGEQFF

abundance: many
j_gene: TRBJ2-3
d_gene: -
v_gene: TRBV19
CDR3nt: TGTGCCAGTAGTAGCCGGGACAGTGGGAGGACAGATACGCAGTATTTT
CDR3aa: CASSSRDSGRTDTQYF

abundance: many
j_gene: TRBJ2-7
d_gene: TRBD1
v_gene: TRBV18
CDR3nt: TGTGCCAGCTCACCACGACAGGGGCTAGATGGCGAGCAGTACTTC
CDR3aa: CASSPRQGLDGEQYF